What follows are 32 T cell receptor beta chains derived from one specimen sequenced in a study of blood T cell repertoires in COVID-19. Some clones are missing from TCRdb's copy, which holds only in-frame ones; the method was immunoSEQ multiplex PCR. The sample yields a few hundred thousand clones, roughly 90% seen once. Input material: PBMCs or T cells enriched from blood (not recorded which). These receptors were taken from a woman under 40 who had recovered from COVID-19.

This chain connects TRBV23-1 to TRBJ2-7; TRBD1 matches 7 bases. TRBV23-1 is an open reading frame whose function is uncertain. CDR3 length: 15 residues. Trimming at V came to 1 base and at J to 0 bases, leaving 3 bases not matched to a gene. This CDR3 is CASSQLKGASYEQYF. In nucleotides, the CDR3 is TGCGCCAGCAGTCAATTGAAGGGGGCCTCCTACGAGCAGTACTTC.

The rearrangement uses TRBV5-4 and TRBJ2-7; TRBD1 aligns across 7 bases. Losses at the gene ends were 3 bases for V and 5 bases for J; bases not matched to a gene: 2. Germline-derived CDR1 and CDR2 are SGHNT and YYREEE (reference sequence). The CDR3 is made up of 12 amino acids. As DNA, the CDR3 is TGTGCCAGCAGCTACGGGACAGACGAGCAGTACTTC. Residues: CASSYGTDEQYF.

V and J are TRBV6-2 or TRBV6-3 and TRBJ1-2; D is undetermined. The CDR3 contains 13 residues. Trimming removed 6 bases from V and 9 bases from J, with 17 bases in between. The germline V gene has CDR1 MNHEY and CDR2 SVGEGT. As DNA, the CDR3 is TGTGCCAGCAGCAACCCTGGGCCCGAGAGCTACACCTTC. It translates to CASSNPGPESYTF.

This chain uses TRBV19 with TRBJ1-4; D may be TRBD1 (6 bases). V lost 3 bases and J 4 bases, leaving 9 bases between the germline ends. Germline V lookup: CDR1 LNHDA, CDR2 SQIVND (reference sequence). This CDR3 region has 14 residues. DNA of the CDR3: TGTGCCAGTAGTATCGGACAGAATAATGAAAAACTGTTTTTT. This encodes CASSIGQNNEKLFF. Full variable domain (missing parts from reference TRBV19 and TRBJ1-4): DGGITQSPKYLFRKEGQNVTLSCEQNLNHDAMYWYRQDPGQGLRLIYYSQIVNDFQKGDIAEGYSVSREKKESFPLTVTSAQKNPTAFYLCASSIGQNNEKLFFGSGTQLSVL.

This chain connects TRBV28 to TRBJ1-5; the match to TRBD1 covers 7 bases. This CDR3 has 18 residues. CDR1 MDHEN and CDR2 SYDVKM come from the germline V gene. V dropped 6 bases and J dropped 3; count of bases not matched to a gene: 17. The CDR3 reads CASRKSNRGRGNNQPQHF. CDR3 bases: TGTGCCAGCAGAAAAAGCAACAGGGGCCGGGGGAACAATCAGCCCCAGCATTTT.

V usage is TRBV27 and J usage is TRBJ2-1, with 11 bases identical to TRBD2. The J segment lost 5 bases and the V segment lost 3 bases, leaving 9 bases of the junction unmatched. Germline CDR1 and CDR2: MNHEY and SMNVEV (reference sequence). This CDR3 contains 17 residues. The CDR3 nucleotides read TGTGCCAGCAGTTTTGGTCTAGGGACTAGCGGTGACAATGAGCAGTTCTTC. Translated: CASSFGLGTSGDNEQFF.

The chain is built from TRBV19 and TRBJ2-3, with TRBD2 matching over 14 bases. The CDR3 is 18 residues long. Germline V gene sequence: CDR1 LNHDA, CDR2 SQIVND (reference sequence). The junction had 6 bases not matched to a gene; V was cut back by 4 bases and J by 0 bases. The CDR3 sequence is CASSKGLAGVDSTDTQYF. The CDR3, as DNA: TGTGCCAGTAGTAAGGGACTAGCGGGAGTAGATAGCACAGATACGCAGTATTTT.

The chain is built from TRBV27 and TRBJ1-5, with D possibly TRBD1 on 6 matching bases. There are 15 residues in the CDR3. CDR1 is MNHEY, CDR2 SMNVEV, per germline (reference sequence). V shed 5 bases and J shed 6 bases, with 17 bases lying between them. The CDR3, as DNA: TGTGCCAGCAGTCCCGGGCAGGGGAGTAGTCAGCCCCAGCATTTT. Translated: CASSPGQGSSQPQHF.

The chain uses TRBV4-3 and TRBJ1-2; D not resolved. CDR1 LGHNA and CDR2 YSLEER come from the germline V gene. V shed 0 bases and J shed 1 base, with 6 bases lying between them. This CDR3 region has 14 residues. This chain's CDR3 is CASSQDVRNYGYTF. As DNA, the CDR3 is TGCGCCAGCAGCCAAGATGTCCGTAACTATGGCTACACCTTC.

The chain employs TRBV5-1 and TRBJ2-5; 10 bases agree with TRBD2. Germline CDR1 reads SGHRS; CDR2 reads YFSETQ. Unmatched junction bases numbered 0, after V lost 0 bases and J lost 4 bases. CDR3 size: 14 residues. Here the CDR3 DNA reads TGCGCCAGCAGCTTGGGACTAGCGGGAGAGACCCAGTACTTC. Translating gives CASSLGLAGETQYF.

The J gene is TRBJ2-4, the V gene TRBV5-6; D gene unclear. V was pared by 2 bases and J by 8 bases, with 8 bases between. The V gene's germline CDR1 is SGHDT and CDR2 YYEEEE. This CDR3 comprises 12 residues. Written as DNA, the CDR3 is TGTGCCAGCAGCTTAATTACGGACATTCAGTACTTC. It codes for CASSLITDIQYF.

V is TRBV6-1 and J is TRBJ1-2, with 8 positions matching TRBD1. The germline V gene has CDR1 MNHNS and CDR2 SASEGT. Trimming took 2 bases from V and 4 from J; bases not matched to a gene: 3. The length of the CDR3 is 14 residues. The CDR3 DNA reads TGTGCCAGCAGTGAATCGGGACAGGCCTATGGCTACACCTTC. This codes for CASSESGQAYGYTF.

This chain joins TRBV10-3 and TRBJ1-2; no definite D call. Trimming shortened V by 2 bases and J by 2 bases, and 6 bases separated the two germline ends. Germline V CDR1 and CDR2: ENHRY, SYGVKD. The CDR3 is 13 amino acids. The CDR3 nucleotides read TGTGCCATCAGTGAGAACAGAAACTATGGCTACACCTTC. As protein: CAISENRNYGYTF.

The J gene is TRBJ1-2, the V gene TRBV25-1, with unresolved D. CDR3 length: 13 residues. The V end was cut by 1 base, the J end by 2 bases, with 5 bases between. Germline V CDR1 and CDR2: MGHDK, SYGVNS. The CDR3 loop reads CASSEWQNYGYTF. The DNA for the CDR3 is TGTGCCAGCAGTGAATGGCAGAACTATGGCTACACCTTC.

V gene TRBV5-4 combines with J gene TRBJ2-2, with 13 bases matching TRBD2. The CDR3 totals 18 residues. Germline assignment: CDR1 SGHNT and CDR2 YYREEE (reference sequence). J was trimmed by 6 bases and V by 5 bases; bases with no gene match: 13. Written as DNA, the CDR3 is TGTGCCAGCAGGGTATTGGGACTAGCGGGACTTACGGCCGGGGAGCTGTTTTTT. It specifies CASRVLGLAGLTAGELFF.

The rearrangement links TRBV28 to TRBJ1-3; the D is unclear. This CDR3 is 14 amino acids long. Germline CDR1 and CDR2: MDHEN and SYDVKM. V was shortened by 4 bases and J by 1 base, with 8 bases between the two germline ends. For the CDR3, the DNA is TGTGCCAGCAGTTACTCAGGATCTGGAAACACCATATATTTT. This sequence encodes CASSYSGSGNTIYF.

The count of this clone is one. V gene TRBV3-1 (or the pseudogene TRBV3-2) combines with J gene TRBJ1-2; 8 nucleotides agree with TRBD1. V shed 3 bases, J shed 0 bases, and the junction held 6 bases outside the gene matches. Germline CDR1 is LGHDT and CDR2 is YNNKEL (reference sequence). The CDR3 runs to 16 residues. The CDR3 nucleotides read TGTGCCAGCAGCCAGGGACAGGCCCGGGCTAACTATGGCTACACCTTC. Its translation is CASSQGQARANYGYTF.

Here the CDR3 reads CASSQDRNYGYTF. The CDR3, as DNA: TGTGCCAGCAGCCAAGATCGGAACTATGGCTACACCTTC. The chain recombines TRBV3-1 (or the pseudogene TRBV3-2) with TRBJ1-2, with D unclear. Germline V gene data show CDR1 as LGHDT and CDR2 as YNNKEL (reference sequence). V lost 0 bases and J 2 bases, leaving 4 bases between the germline ends. The CDR3 has 13 amino acids.

The genes are TRBV27 and TRBJ2-3; 9 bases are a match to TRBD2. The CDR3 covers 18 residues. The germline V gene has CDR1 MNHEY and CDR2 SMNVEV (reference sequence). The V and J ends lost 2 bases and 5 bases, in that order; junction bases with no gene match: 14. As DNA, the CDR3 is TGTGCCAGCAGTTTAGAGTTTCCGAGCGGGGGGCAAGGAGATACGCAGTATTTT. It codes for CASSLEFPSGGQGDTQYF.

J is TRBJ1-1 and V is TRBV6-5; D gene unclear. Per the germline V gene, CDR1 is MNHEY and CDR2 is SVGAGI. V dropped 2 bases and J dropped 5 bases, with 9 bases sitting between them. CDR3 size: 13 residues. In DNA form, the CDR3 reads TGTGCCAGCAGTTACAACGGTTGGACTGAAGCTTTCTTT. This gives the protein CASSYNGWTEAFF.

The chain combines TRBV10-3 with TRBJ2-7, with 11 nucleotides matching TRBD2. Germline values: CDR1 ENHRY, CDR2 SYGVKD. The length of the CDR3 is 13 residues. After removal of 6 bases from V and 5 bases from J, the junction contained 3 bases not matched to a gene. CDR3 loop: CAIRQTSGDEQYF. CDR3 sequence (DNA): TGTGCCATCAGACAGACTAGCGGGGACGAGCAGTACTTC.

Concerning this clone: The sample contains more than one DNA sequence encoding this CDR3. The genes are TRBV28 and TRBJ1-5; D might be TRBD1 (5 bases). Germline loops: CDR1 MDHEN, CDR2 SYDVKM. Trimming took off 3 bases at V and 7 bases at J, with 7 bases between the two ends. The CDR3 extends over 12 amino acids. Written as DNA, the CDR3 is TGTGCCAGCAGTTTGGGGGGGCAGCCCCAGCATTTT. The encoded protein is CASSLGGQPQHF.

This clone has only one observation. The rearrangement links TRBV19 to TRBJ1-3, with a tentative D call TRBD1 (5 bases). Trimming removed 6 bases at V and 0 bases at J, with 12 bases between. This CDR3 has 15 residues. Germline CDR1 is LNHDA and CDR2 is SQIVND (reference sequence). The CDR3 sequence is CASRPDKSSGNTIYF. Here the CDR3 DNA reads TGTGCCAGTAGACCGGACAAATCCTCTGGAAACACCATATATTTT.

As concerns this clone: Mismatch with germline at one junction end may stem from a read error. This chain joins TRBV29-1 and TRBJ1-1; TRBD1 matches 12 bases. This CDR3 comprises 12 residues. Germline-derived CDR1 and CDR2 are SQVTM and ANQGSEA. The CDR3 is CSVVPGTGGPLF. The CDR3 region has the DNA TGCAGCGTTGTACCCGGGACAGGGGGCCCACTCTTT.

This CDR3 reads CAWSVPGGKFTEAFF. As DNA, the CDR3 is TGTGCCTGGAGTGTCCCGGGTGGTAAGTTCACTGAAGCTTTCTTT. The genes are TRBV30 and TRBJ1-1; D remains unclear. This CDR3 has 15 amino acids. V shed 0 bases and J shed 4 bases, with 15 bases lying between them. Germline V lookup: CDR1 GTSNPN, CDR2 SVGIG (reference sequence).

This sequence joins TRBV18 and TRBJ2-3; 10 positions match TRBD2. The CDR3 consists of 16 residues. The germline gives CDR1 KGHSH, CDR2 LQKENI. Trimming cost V 6 bases and J 6 bases; bases outside gene matches: 12. The CDR3 DNA sequence: TGTGCCAGCTCCCGACCAGCGGGGGGGGACACGGATACGCAGTATTTT. It encodes CASSRPAGGDTDTQYF.

The chain couples TRBV6-2 or TRBV6-3 to TRBJ2-7; D possibly corresponds to TRBD1 (6 bases). Germline-derived CDR1 and CDR2 are MNHEY and SVGEGT. CDR3 size: 15 residues. Trimming took 4 bases from V and 2 from J, leaving 15 bases between them. DNA for the CDR3: TGTGCCAGCAGTTTCACACAGGGATACACCTACGAGCAGTACTTC. This encodes CASSFTQGYTYEQYF.

This sequence joins TRBV2 and TRBJ1-6; D remains unclear. This CDR3 is built from 17 residues. V was cut by 3 bases and J by 1 base, with 13 bases left in between. Germline-derived CDR1 and CDR2 are SNHLY and FYNNEI. CDR3 protein: CASSDLEESSYNSPLHF. CDR3 nucleotide sequence: TGTGCCAGCAGTGACTTGGAGGAGTCATCCTATAATTCACCCCTCCACTTT.

This rearrangement joins TRBV25-1 to TRBJ2-5; maybe TRBD2 (6 bases). Per the germline V gene, CDR1 is MGHDK and CDR2 is SYGVNS. Trimming cost V 5 bases and J 6 bases, with 13 bases left between them. The CDR3 loop spans 13 amino acids. The CDR3 region has the DNA TGTGCCAGCAGTTCCGGAGGGAGCCAGACCCAGTACTTC. Translation: CASSSGGSQTQYF.

The V and J genes are TRBV28 and TRBJ1-4; 9 bases agree with TRBD1. The junction had 11 bases not matched to a gene; V was cut back by 6 bases and J by 6 bases. The CDR3 runs 16 residues. CDR1 and CDR2 (germline): MDHEN, SYDVKM. The DNA of the CDR3 is TGTGCCAGCAGCCCTCTTCGCGGGACAGGGTATGAAAAACTGTTTTTT. Translating gives CASSPLRGTGYEKLFF.

The rearrangement uses TRBV28 and TRBJ2-7; unclear D gene. Germline CDR1 and CDR2: MDHEN and SYDVKM. The germline V and J ends were trimmed by 6 bases and 2 bases, with 14 bases remaining between them. There are 14 residues in the CDR3. The chain's CDR3 is CASSPLSWPYEQYF. The CDR3 DNA sequence: TGTGCCAGCAGCCCCCTGTCCTGGCCCTACGAGCAGTACTTC.

In this sample, this clone turned up a few times. The rearrangement links TRBV7-2 to TRBJ2-7, with 10 bases aligning to TRBD1. Germline CDR1 SGHTA, CDR2 FQGNSA. The CDR3 is 14 residues long. After removal of 7 bases from V and 6 bases from J, the junction contained 9 bases not matched to a gene. The CDR3 here is CASKIRDRGFEQYF. The CDR3 bases are TGTGCCAGCAAGATCCGGGACAGGGGTTTCGAGCAGTACTTC.